These T cell receptor beta chains were read from a single sample in a study of blood T cell repertoires in COVID-19. Assay: immunoSEQ multiplex PCR; the TCRdb copy retains only in-frame clones and omits some. Found here are approximately 170,000 clones, about 85% of them singletons; the top ten hold nearly 8%. The sequenced material came from PBMCs or T cells enriched from blood (not recorded which). The receptors come from a woman between 50 and 59 years old who had recovered from COVID-19. Each CDR3 is given with its conserved first and last residue. The D gene is left open where the match is weak. Some rows have no size entry. The others give once, few or many, or a class for an expanded clone.

d_gene	v_gene	abundance	j_gene	CDR3nt	CDR3aa
TRBD1	TRBV7-2	NA	TRBJ1-2	TGTGCCAGCAGCTTAGGGACAGGGTCTGGCTACACCTTC	CASSLGTGSGYTF
TRBD2	TRBV20-1	NA	TRBJ2-1	TGCAGTGCTAGTTGGACTAGCGGAAACAATGAGCAGTTCTTC	CSASWTSGNNEQFF
NA	TRBV5-4	NA	TRBJ2-7	TGTGCCAGCAGCTTGCCGGGAGACCCGGTTGGCGAGCAGTACTTC	CASSLPGDPVGEQYF
TRBD1	TRBV7-2	NA	TRBJ1-5	TGTGCCAGCAGCTTAAGAGGAGGACAGGGCCGTAATCAGCCCCAGCATTTT	CASSLRGGQGRNQPQHF
TRBD1	TRBV7-9	NA	TRBJ2-2	TGTGCCAGCAGGCCCCAGGGGGCCGGTGGGGAGCTGTTTTTT	CASRPQGAGGELFF
TRBD1	TRBV7-8	NA	TRBJ1-2	TGTGCCAGCAGCCCCTCGACAGGGCAAGGCTACACCTTC	CASSPSTGQGYTF
NA	TRBV19	NA	TRBJ2-3	TGTGCCAGTAGTACCCGAGGGGGGGGCGATGGGTATACGCAGTATTTT	CASSTRGGGDGYTQYF
TRBD1	TRBV7-2	NA	TRBJ1-2	TGTGCCAGCAGCCCGCGACAGGGGAGTGCGGGTGGCTACACCTTC	CASSPRQGSAGGYTF
NA	TRBV7-2	NA	TRBJ1-6	TGTGCCAGCAGCTTAAGAGTCAGCGGGTTTAATTCACCCCTCCACTTT	CASSLRVSGFNSPLHF
TRBD2	TRBV2	NA	TRBJ2-5	TGTGCCAGCAGTGAGGCGGGGGGCGGGGAGACCCAGTACTTC	CASSEAGGGETQYF
NA	TRBV5-1	NA	TRBJ1-1	TGCGCCAGCAGCTTGGCCTTGGCTAACACTGAAGCTTTCTTT	CASSLALANTEAFF
TRBD1	TRBV6-2/TRBV6-3	NA	TRBJ1-4	TGTGCCAGCACCCCGAGGGGGCGAACAACTAATGAAAAACTGTTTTTT	CASTPRGRTTNEKLFF
NA	TRBV4-3	NA	TRBJ1-2	TGCGCCAGCAGCCACCTAAAGGGGGGCTACACCTTC	CASSHLKGGYTF
NA	TRBV7-9	few	TRBJ1-3	TGTGCCAGCAGCCCAGACTACACCATATATTTT	CASSPDYTIYF
NA	TRBV4-3	few	TRBJ1-1	TGCGCCAGCAGCCAAGAGGAGGGGAGAAGAGCTTTCTTT	CASSQEEGRRAFF
TRBD1	TRBV5-1	once	TRBJ2-4	TGCGCCAGCAGCCATTCTATGGGACAGAAAAACATTCAGTACTTC	CASSHSMGQKNIQYF
NA	TRBV5-6	NA	TRBJ1-2	TGTGCCAGCAGCCCTAGGGACTCCTATGGCTACACCTTC	CASSPRDSYGYTF
NA	TRBV15	NA	TRBJ2-3	TGTGCCACCAGCAGAGATCTGGGGGGATTCGATACGCAGTATTTT	CATSRDLGGFDTQYF
TRBD2	TRBV5-1	few	TRBJ2-3	TGCGCCAGCAGCCGGCAGTTTGGCGGGGGGGCCACAGATACGCAGTATTTT	CASSRQFGGGATDTQYF
NA	TRBV5-4	NA	TRBJ1-2	TGTGCCAGCGTTTGGAAGGGGTCTGGCGGCTACACCTTC	CASVWKGSGGYTF
NA	TRBV3-1/TRBV3-2	NA	TRBJ1-3	TGTGCCAGCAGCCAACTTTCACAGAGGGTCTCTGGAAACACCATATATTTT	CASSQLSQRVSGNTIYF
TRBD2	TRBV7-2	NA	TRBJ2-1	TGTGCCAGCAGCTTAGCGGGACTAGCGGGAATCGCTGAGCAGTTCTTC	CASSLAGLAGIAEQFF
NA	TRBV4-2	NA	TRBJ1-4	TGTGCCAGCAGGAGCCCGGGACAACTTAATGAAAAACTGTTTTTT	CASRSPGQLNEKLFF
TRBD1	TRBV25-1	NA	TRBJ2-3	TGTGCCAGCAGTGACCCGAGGACAGGGAACACAGATACGCAGTATTTT	CASSDPRTGNTDTQYF
NA	TRBV2	NA	TRBJ1-1	TGTGCCAGCATGTACTTCACTGAAGCTTTCTTT	CASMYFTEAFF
NA	TRBV5-5	NA	TRBJ1-1	TGTGCCAGCAGCTTCCGAGTTGGGTCGGGAACTGAAGCTTTCTTT	CASSFRVGSGTEAFF
TRBD2	TRBV24-1	NA	TRBJ2-7	TGTGCCACTTCTAGCGGGAGGGCGTTCGAGCAGTACTTC	CATSSGRAFEQYF
TRBD2	TRBV7-9	NA	TRBJ2-3	TGTGCCAGCAGCTCCTACTCGGGGGGGCTGGCAGATACGCAGTATTTT	CASSSYSGGLADTQYF
NA	TRBV28	NA	TRBJ1-3	TGTGCCAGCAGTTTATTGGACAGACGTCGCTCTGGAAACACCATATATTTT	CASSLLDRRRSGNTIYF
NA	TRBV24-1	NA	TRBJ2-1	TGTGCCACCAGTGACTTCCCCTACAATGAGCAGTTCTTC	CATSDFPYNEQFF
NA	TRBV28	NA	TRBJ1-4	TGTGCCAGCAGCGGACTTAATGAAAAACTGTTTTTT	CASSGLNEKLFF
TRBD1	TRBV7-8	NA	TRBJ1-3	TGTGCCAGCAGTCCAGGACAGGGGGTTAGAAACACCATATATTTT	CASSPGQGVRNTIYF
NA	TRBV5-4	NA	TRBJ1-1	TGTGCCAGCAGCTTGCCTTTTGCAGGATCGGTTCACACTGAAGCTTTCTTT	CASSLPFAGSVHTEAFF
NA	TRBV11-3	many	TRBJ2-7	TGTGCCAGCAGGGCGGGGTTCTACGAGCAGTACTTC	CASRAGFYEQYF
TRBD1	TRBV19	NA	TRBJ2-7	TGTGCCAGTAGTACCTGGACAGGATCCGAGCAGTACTTC	CASSTWTGSEQYF
TRBD2	TRBV4-1	few	TRBJ2-1	TGCGCCAGCAGCCAGGACCCGAGCTCGGCGGGAGAAACAATCTACAATGAGCAGTTCTTC	CASSQDPSSAGETIYNEQFF
TRBD2	TRBV11-2	NA	TRBJ2-2	TGTGCCAGCAGGTCTAGCGGCCCGAACACCGGGGAGCTGTTTTTT	CASRSSGPNTGELFF
NA	TRBV5-6	NA	TRBJ1-6	TGTGCCAGCAGCTTGGGCGGGGCACCACCCCTCCACTTT	CASSLGGAPPLHF
NA	TRBV19	few	TRBJ2-7	TGTGCCAGTAGCAGTAAATACCCCTCGGGACAAGCCTACGAGCAGTACTTC	CASSSKYPSGQAYEQYF
NA	TRBV5-8	NA	TRBJ2-5	TGTGCCAGCAACGCCGGGACATCTTCGCTGAGGACCCAGTACTTC	CASNAGTSSLRTQYF
TRBD2	TRBV6-2/TRBV6-3	NA	TRBJ2-5	TGTGCCAGCAGTGCCCGGACTAGCGCATCCCAGTACTTC	CASSARTSASQYF
TRBD1	TRBV29-1	NA	TRBJ1-1	TGCAGCGTGACAGGGAGCTCTGAAGCTTTCTTT	CSVTGSSEAFF
NA	TRBV2	once	TRBJ1-5	TGTGCCAGCAGGCTAGGTCAGCCCCAGCATTTT	CASRLGQPQHF
NA	TRBV7-6	NA	TRBJ2-7	TGTGCCAGCAGCTTACGTCGGGGAATGGTCTACGAGCAGTACTTC	CASSLRRGMVYEQYF
TRBD1	TRBV6-6	NA	TRBJ1-1	TGTGCCAGCAGGGAGGGTGGGGGACAGGGGAACACTGAAGCTTTCTTT	CASREGGGQGNTEAFF
NA	TRBV6-2/TRBV6-3	NA	TRBJ1-6	TGTGCCAGCAGTCAGACCGGGTCGACGAGCTCCTATAATTCACCCCTCCACTTT	CASSQTGSTSSYNSPLHF
NA	TRBV28	NA	TRBJ1-1	TGTGCCAGCAGTTTAACACGGGGGAACACTGAAGCTTTCTTT	CASSLTRGNTEAFF
TRBD1	TRBV6-6	NA	TRBJ1-1	TGTGCCAGCAGTTCGCGACGGGGACAGGGTAACACTGAAGCTTTCTTT	CASSSRRGQGNTEAFF